Listed below are T cell receptor beta chains from one sample, sequenced in a study of CD8+ T cells in alopecia areata. This table comes from immunoSEQ multiplex PCR, and its TCRdb copy is limited to in-frame clones, with some not included. The table lists hundreds of thousands of clones, approximately 52% of them singletons, with 0.45% in the top ten. This sample comprised CD4+ T cells sorted from blood, obtained at week 0. These receptors all come from a human donor with alopecia areata. Each CDR3 is given with its conserved first and last residue. The D gene is left open where the match is weak. Clone size is shown for a subset of rows, as once, few, many or a class of expanded clone.

CDR3 DNA,CDR3 protein,D gene,V gene,clone size,J gene
TGCGCCAGCAGCCAAGATCAGGACAGGGGTACGAGGACTGAAGCTTTCTTT,CASSQDQDRGTRTEAFF,TRBD1,TRBV4-1,-,TRBJ1-1
TGTGCCTGGACTAAGACAGGATTGAACACTGAAGCTTTCTTT,CAWTKTGLNTEAFF,-,TRBV30,-,TRBJ1-1
TGTGCCAGCAGCCCCTCCCGTCCAGGGGGACTCCACGAGCAGTACTTC,CASSPSRPGGLHEQYF,-,TRBV7-8,-,TRBJ2-7
TGTGCCACCAGCCCGGGACTAGCCAAAAACATTCAGTACTTC,CATSPGLAKNIQYF,-,TRBV15,-,TRBJ2-4
TGTGCCAGCAGTACGGACGGCAAGCAGTACTTC,CASSTDGKQYF,-,TRBV6-5,-,TRBJ2-7
TGTGCCAGCAGCGGAGACACAGGGGGCTACTATGGCTACACCTTC,CASSGDTGGYYGYTF,TRBD1,TRBV7-9,-,TRBJ1-2
TGTGCCAGCAGCCCGGGACAGGGGGCGGAGACCCAGTACTTC,CASSPGQGAETQYF,TRBD1,TRBV7-9,-,TRBJ2-5
TGTGCCAGCAGCGTAGCATCAGACAGGGAGACCTACGAGCAGTACTTC,CASSVASDRETYEQYF,TRBD1,TRBV9,-,TRBJ2-7
TGCGCCAGCAGACCCACTAGCGGGAGTGGGACCGGGGAGCTGTTTTTT,CASRPTSGSGTGELFF,TRBD2,TRBV5-1,few,TRBJ2-2
TGTGCCACCAAACGAGGGACTAGCGGGAGTTACAATGAGCAGTTCTTC,CATKRGTSGSYNEQFF,TRBD2,TRBV10-3,few,TRBJ2-1
TGTGCCAGCAGTTCTCAAGGGGGTAACTATGGCTACACCTTC,CASSSQGGNYGYTF,-,TRBV27,-,TRBJ1-2
TGCGCCAGCAGCGAGCGAATGAGAGCGGCAGATACGCAGTATTTT,CASSERMRAADTQYF,-,TRBV4-1,once,TRBJ2-3
TGCAGCGTTGCCGGACGGAGCTCCTACGAGCAGTACTTC,CSVAGRSSYEQYF,-,TRBV29-1,once,TRBJ2-7
TGTGCCAGTCGAACAGGGGCTAGCACAGATACGCAGTATTTT,CASRTGASTDTQYF,TRBD1,TRBV2,-,TRBJ2-3
TGTGCCAGCGTAATAAGATCCTACAATGAGCAGTTCTTC,CASVIRSYNEQFF,-,TRBV5-6,-,TRBJ2-1
TGCGCCAGCAGCTTGGCTACAGTTCAAGATACGCAGTATTTT,CASSLATVQDTQYF,-,TRBV5-1,few,TRBJ2-3
TGTGCCAGCAGCTCCCACAGGGGGAGCTCCTACAATGAGCAGTTCTTC,CASSSHRGSSYNEQFF,TRBD1,TRBV11-2,-,TRBJ2-1
TGTGCCAGCAGCTTAGGTACAGGGGCTGCCTACGAGCAGTACTTC,CASSLGTGAAYEQYF,TRBD1,TRBV7-9,few,TRBJ2-7
TGTGCCAGCAGTGAAGCGGGGGGACGCACCTATGGCTACACCTTC,CASSEAGGRTYGYTF,-,TRBV6-1,-,TRBJ1-2
TGCAGCGTTGCTGGACTTCACATGAACACTGAAGCTTTCTTT,CSVAGLHMNTEAFF,-,TRBV29-1,-,TRBJ1-1
TGCAGCGTCGTGGACAGGGCGGGCACTGAAGCTTTCTTT,CSVVDRAGTEAFF,TRBD1,TRBV29-1,-,TRBJ1-1
TGTGCCAGCTCAGTAAGGGTGAACACTGAAGCTTTCTTT,CASSVRVNTEAFF,-,TRBV18,-,TRBJ1-1
TGTGCCAGCAGTGTAGTATTAGAGACCCAGTACTTC,CASSVVLETQYF,-,TRBV2,-,TRBJ2-5
TGTGCCAGCAGTCCGATTCAGGGAAAGGGGTCACCCCTCCACTTT,CASSPIQGKGSPLHF,-,TRBV7-9,-,TRBJ1-6
TGTGCCTGGAGTCCCGGGGGGGTGAGCTATGGCTACACCTTC,CAWSPGGVSYGYTF,-,TRBV30,-,TRBJ1-2
TGTGCCAGCAGCTTAGGTCCCCTTGGCACAGATACGCAGTATTTT,CASSLGPLGTDTQYF,-,TRBV7-8,-,TRBJ2-3
TGTGCCAGCAGCTTAGGACTAGACGCAGATACGCAGTATTTT,CASSLGLDADTQYF,-,TRBV7-9,-,TRBJ2-3
TGCGCCAGCAGCCACTATCAGGTGAACACTGAAGCTTTCTTT,CASSHYQVNTEAFF,-,TRBV4-1,few,TRBJ1-1
TGTGCCAGCAGTGGTAGGGGGGGCGGTGAAGATACGCAGTATTTT,CASSGRGGGEDTQYF,-,TRBV6-5,-,TRBJ2-3
TGTGCCAGCAGCCAGACGTTAGCGGGAGGCCGGGAGACCCAGTACTTC,CASSQTLAGGRETQYF,TRBD2,TRBV4-2,-,TRBJ2-5
TGCGCCAGCAGGGGATCTGGGGCCAACGTCCTGACTTTC,CASRGSGANVLTF,-,TRBV5-1,-,TRBJ2-6
TGTGCCACCAGCAGGAGCAATCAGCCCCAGCATTTT,CATSRSNQPQHF,-,TRBV15,-,TRBJ1-5
TGTGCCAGCACAGCAGGGCTTAATGAAAAACTGTTTTTT,CASTAGLNEKLFF,-,TRBV18,-,TRBJ1-4
TGTGCCAGCAGTTCTCCGGGACAGGGTAGAAATCAGCCCCAGCATTTT,CASSSPGQGRNQPQHF,TRBD1,TRBV6-5,few,TRBJ1-5
TGCAGCGTTGAGTTTGCGGGACTAGCGGGAAGAGATACGCAGTATTTT,CSVEFAGLAGRDTQYF,TRBD2,TRBV29-1,few,TRBJ2-3
TGTGCCTGGAGTAGGAATGGGGGAGTAGTGGCAGAGACCCAGTACTTC,CAWSRNGGVVAETQYF,-,TRBV30,-,TRBJ2-5
TGTGCCAGCAGTTCTGAAGTGGGGAACTACGAGCAGTACTTC,CASSSEVGNYEQYF,-,TRBV27,-,TRBJ2-7
TGTGCCAGCAGTGAAACGGGAAAGGGAGAGACCCAGTACTTC,CASSETGKGETQYF,-,TRBV2,few,TRBJ2-5
TGCAGCGCCCTGGAGCCAACAGATACGCAGTATTTT,CSALEPTDTQYF,-,TRBV29-1,few,TRBJ2-3
TGTGCCAGCAGCGACAGTTTTTGGGCCTACAATGAGCAGTTCTTC,CASSDSFWAYNEQFF,-,TRBV9,-,TRBJ2-1
TGTGCTAGCAGCTTTAGTCCTGGCACAGATACGCAGTATTTT,CASSFSPGTDTQYF,-,TRBV7-7,-,TRBJ2-3
TGCGCCAGCAGCCAAGCGGGGGGAAACACTGAAGCTTTCTTT,CASSQAGGNTEAFF,-,TRBV4-1,-,TRBJ1-1
TGTGCCAGCAGTTACCGGGACAGCCGCAGAGGGCAGTACTTC,CASSYRDSRRGQYF,TRBD1,TRBV6-5,few,TRBJ2-7
TGCAGCGTGGGGACAGCTACCTACGAGCAGTACTTC,CSVGTATYEQYF,TRBD1,TRBV29-1,few,TRBJ2-7
TGTGCCAGCAGAGGGGGACAGAACTATGGCTACACCTTC,CASRGGQNYGYTF,TRBD1,TRBV6-6,few,TRBJ1-2
TGTGCCAGCAGCTTGGAAGCGGGAAGGGTGACAGATACGCAGTATTTT,CASSLEAGRVTDTQYF,TRBD2,TRBV5-4,few,TRBJ2-3
TGCGCCAGCAGCTTGTGGAGCGGCACAGATACGCAGTATTTT,CASSLWSGTDTQYF,-,TRBV5-1,-,TRBJ2-3
TGTGCCAGCAGCATGACCTATACGAACACCGGGGAGCTGTTTTTT,CASSMTYTNTGELFF,-,TRBV5-6,-,TRBJ2-2
TGTGCCAGCAGTTCCGACAGAGGCCTTGAAGCTTTCTTT,CASSSDRGLEAFF,-,TRBV6-6,-,TRBJ1-1
TGTGCCAGCAGTAACGGACTGAACTATGGCTACACCTTC,CASSNGLNYGYTF,-,TRBV25-1,-,TRBJ1-2
TGTGCCAGCAGCTTGGTACGGTGGGGGAACACTGAAGCTTTCTTT,CASSLVRWGNTEAFF,-,TRBV5-6,-,TRBJ1-1
TGTGCCTGGAGACGAGAGGGGAACACCGGGGAGCTGTTTTTT,CAWRREGNTGELFF,-,TRBV30,-,TRBJ2-2
TGTGCCAGCAGCTCGGGACTAGCGGGAGGTGAGCAGTTCTTC,CASSSGLAGGEQFF,TRBD2,TRBV7-3,-,TRBJ2-1
TGTGCCACCAGCAGAGAGCTCAGTGGCAATCAGCCCCAGCATTTT,CATSRELSGNQPQHF,-,TRBV15,few,TRBJ1-5
TGTGCCAGCAGCTTACTGGGACAAGGGAATTCACCCCTCCACTTT,CASSLLGQGNSPLHF,-,TRBV7-3,-,TRBJ1-6